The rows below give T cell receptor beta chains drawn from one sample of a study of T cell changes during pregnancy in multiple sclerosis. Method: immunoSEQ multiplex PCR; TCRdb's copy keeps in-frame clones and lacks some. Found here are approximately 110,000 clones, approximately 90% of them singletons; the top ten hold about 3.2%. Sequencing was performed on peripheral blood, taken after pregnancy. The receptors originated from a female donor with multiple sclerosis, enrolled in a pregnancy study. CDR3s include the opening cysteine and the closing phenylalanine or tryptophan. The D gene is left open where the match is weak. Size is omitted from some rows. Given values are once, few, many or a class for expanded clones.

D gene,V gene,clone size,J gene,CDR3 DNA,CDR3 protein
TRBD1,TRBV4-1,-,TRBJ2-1,TGCGCCAGCAGCCAACCCGGGACAGGGAAAACTAATGAGCAGTTCTTC,CASSQPGTGKTNEQFF
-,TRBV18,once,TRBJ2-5,TGTGCCAGCTCAACACTAGCTCTCCAAGAGACCCAGTACTTC,CASSTLALQETQYF
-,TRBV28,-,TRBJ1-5,TGTGCCATACGGGCGGGCGGGAGCAATCAGCCCCAGCATTTT,CAIRAGGSNQPQHF
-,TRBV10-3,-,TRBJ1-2,TGTGCCATCAGTCCCAGGGAGGATGGCTACACCTTC,CAISPREDGYTF
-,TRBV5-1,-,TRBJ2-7,TGCGCCAGCAGCTTGGGGGACATTCGACCCTACGAGCAGTACTTC,CASSLGDIRPYEQYF
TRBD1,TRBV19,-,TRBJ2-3,TGTGCCAGTAGTACCCGGTCAGGGGGCACAAGCACAGATACGCAGTATTTT,CASSTRSGGTSTDTQYF
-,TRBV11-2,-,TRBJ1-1,TGTGCCAGCAGCGCGATGAGCATGAACACTGAAGCTTTCTTT,CASSAMSMNTEAFF
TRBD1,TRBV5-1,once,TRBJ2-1,TGCGCCAGCAGCTGGCCGGGACAGGTGTCCTACAATGAGCAGTTCTTC,CASSWPGQVSYNEQFF
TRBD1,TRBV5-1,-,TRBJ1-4,TGCGCCAGCAGCTTGCTCGGGCAGGGGGGTTTAACTAATGAAAAACTGTTTTTT,CASSLLGQGGLTNEKLFF
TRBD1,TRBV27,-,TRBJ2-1,TGTGCCAGCAGTTCGCCGGACAGGGGTAATGAGCAGTTCTTC,CASSSPDRGNEQFF
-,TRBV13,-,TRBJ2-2,TGTGCCAGCAGCCTACGACTAGGCGCCGGGGAGCTGTTTTTT,CASSLRLGAGELFF
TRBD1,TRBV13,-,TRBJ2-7,TGTGCCAGCAGCTTAGGGGGACAGAGATACGAGCAGTACTTC,CASSLGGQRYEQYF
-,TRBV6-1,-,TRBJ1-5,TGTGCCAGCAGTGAAGCGCTGGCCCCCATCGAGCCCCAGCATTTT,CASSEALAPIEPQHF
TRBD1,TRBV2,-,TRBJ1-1,TGTGCCAGCAGACGCTCCCCAGGGGGGTCTGAAGCTTTCTTT,CASRRSPGGSEAFF
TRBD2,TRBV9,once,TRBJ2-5,TGTGCCAGCAGCCTTATCGGGGGGGCCAGGACAGAGACCCAGTACTTC,CASSLIGGARTETQYF
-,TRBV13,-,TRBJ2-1,TGTGCCAGCAGCTTAGGACCCTTGGGGGGCAATGAGCAGTTCTTC,CASSLGPLGGNEQFF
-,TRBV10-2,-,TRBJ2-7,TGCGCCAGCAGCAAGAGGGCCTACGAGCAGTACTTC,CASSKRAYEQYF
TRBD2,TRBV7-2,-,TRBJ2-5,TGTGCCAGCAGCTTAGCCAGCGGGACTAGCTTCCCAGAGACCCAGTACTTC,CASSLASGTSFPETQYF
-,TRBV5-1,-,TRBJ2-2,TGCGCCAGCAGCTTGAACAGGGCTGGCGGGGAGCTGTTTTTT,CASSLNRAGGELFF
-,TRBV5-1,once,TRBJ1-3,TGCGCCAGCAGCTTGGCAGGTCCCCAATCTGGAAACACCATATATTTT,CASSLAGPQSGNTIYF
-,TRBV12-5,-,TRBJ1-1,TGTGCTAGTGGTTTGGTACCGTTAGGGGCCGTCCCTGAAGCTTTCTTT,CASGLVPLGAVPEAFF
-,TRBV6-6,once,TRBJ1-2,TGTGCCAGCACCACACCAACAGTTAACTATGGCTACACCTTC,CASTTPTVNYGYTF
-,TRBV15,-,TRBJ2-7,TGTGCCACCAGCAGGAAAGGGGGCTACGAGCAGTACTTC,CATSRKGGYEQYF
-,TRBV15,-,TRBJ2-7,TGTGCCACCCGCCCCAGGTCGACCTACGAGCAGTACTTC,CATRPRSTYEQYF
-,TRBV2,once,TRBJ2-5,TGTGCCAGCCGACCGGGGCCGGGACTTTTAGAGACCCAGTACTTC,CASRPGPGLLETQYF
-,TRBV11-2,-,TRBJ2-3,TGTGCCAGCAGCTTAGTCTCGGCGGGCGGCACAGATACGCAGTATTTT,CASSLVSAGGTDTQYF
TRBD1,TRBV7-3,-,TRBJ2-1,TGTGCCAGCAGCTCAAACCGGGACAGGGGTGAGCAGTTCTTC,CASSSNRDRGEQFF
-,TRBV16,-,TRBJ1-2,TGTGCCAGCAGCTTCGCGTCAGCGGGACCTAACTATGGCTACACCTTC,CASSFASAGPNYGYTF
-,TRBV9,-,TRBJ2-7,TGTGCCAGCAGCGTAGGTGAAGGGAGGGGGGAAGACGAGCAGTACTTC,CASSVGEGRGEDEQYF
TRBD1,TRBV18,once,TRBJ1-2,TGTGCCAGCTCACCCGGGACAGAGTATGGCTACACCTTC,CASSPGTEYGYTF
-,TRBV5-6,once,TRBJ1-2,TGTGCCAGCAGCAACAGGGAGCTCTATGGCTACACCTTC,CASSNRELYGYTF
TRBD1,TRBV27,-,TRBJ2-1,TGTGCCAGTCGGGACAGGTTGATCCATGAGCAGTTCTTC,CASRDRLIHEQFF
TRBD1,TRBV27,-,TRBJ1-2,TGTGCCAGCAGTTTTCGGACAGGGAATGTTGGCTATGGCTACACCTTC,CASSFRTGNVGYGYTF
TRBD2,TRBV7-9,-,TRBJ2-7,TGTGCCAGCAGCCGGAGCGGGGGAGTTTCCTACGAGCAGTACTTC,CASSRSGGVSYEQYF
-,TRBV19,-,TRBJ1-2,TGTGCCAGTAGTATAGCTCGGACAGTTAACTATGGCTACACCTTC,CASSIARTVNYGYTF
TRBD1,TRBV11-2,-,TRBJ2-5,TGTGCCAGCAGCTTAGTCACAGGGGCCCAAGAGACCCAGTACTTC,CASSLVTGAQETQYF
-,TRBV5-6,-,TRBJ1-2,TGTGCCAGCAGCTTGGTGGGGGCACCCTTGGGCTACACCTTC,CASSLVGAPLGYTF
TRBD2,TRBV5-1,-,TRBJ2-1,TGCGCCAGCACCGACACCGGGACTAGCGGGGTAATAGGACAGTTCTTC,CASTDTGTSGVIGQFF
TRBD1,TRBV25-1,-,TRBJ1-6,TGTGCCAGCAGTGTGGGACAGGGCAGAAATTCACCCCTCCACTTT,CASSVGQGRNSPLHF
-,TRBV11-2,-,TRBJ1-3,TGTGCCAGCTCTGGACAGATCTCTGGAAACACCATATATTTT,CASSGQISGNTIYF
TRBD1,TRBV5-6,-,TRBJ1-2,TGTGCCAGCAGCGAAGGACAGGGGCTGAATGGCTACACCTTC,CASSEGQGLNGYTF
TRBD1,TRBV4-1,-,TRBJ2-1,TGCGCCAGCAGCCATCCCGGGACAGGGGGCAACAATGAGCAGTTCTTC,CASSHPGTGGNNEQFF
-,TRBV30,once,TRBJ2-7,TGTGCCTGGAGTGGGGAGGTACTACGCGAGCAGTACTTC,CAWSGEVLREQYF
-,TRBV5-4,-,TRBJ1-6,TGTGCCAGCAGCACGACTCAGGGGATAGAGCTCCACTTT,CASSTTQGIELHF
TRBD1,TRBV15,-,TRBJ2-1,TGTGCCACCAGCAAGGACAGGGGGGGGTACAATGAGCAGTTCTTC,CATSKDRGGYNEQFF
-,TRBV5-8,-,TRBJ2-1,TGTGCCAGCAGCAGGACATTCTACAATGAGCAGTTCTTC,CASSRTFYNEQFF
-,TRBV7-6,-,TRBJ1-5,TGTGCCAGCAGCTTAGGAATACAGGGAGTTAGCAATCAGCCCCAGCATTTT,CASSLGIQGVSNQPQHF
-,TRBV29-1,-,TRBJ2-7,TGCAGCGTTGTTACACAGGTCCACGAGCAGTACTTC,CSVVTQVHEQYF
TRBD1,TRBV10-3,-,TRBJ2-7,TGTGCCATCAGTGAGTGGACAGGGGGGAATATCTACGAGCAGTACTTC,CAISEWTGGNIYEQYF